This T cell receptor beta chain was sequenced in a study of blood T cell repertoires in COVID-19. The germline CDR1 and CDR2 sequences are SNHLY and FYNNEI. This CDR3 contains 14 residues. V shed 6 bases and J shed 0 bases, with 11 bases lying between them. Sequenced by immunoSEQ multiplex PCR; TCRdb stores in-frame clones only, minus some. Counted here are some 200,000 clones, roughly four fifths occurring once; the ten biggest clones make up 12%. This receptor was identified in a man between 35 and 55 years old who had recovered from COVID-19. The J gene is TRBJ1-1, the V gene TRBV2; unclear D gene. Source material: PBMCs or T cells enriched from blood (not recorded which). Here the CDR3 reads CASSEVALNTEAFF. In nucleotides, the CDR3 is TGTGCCAGCAGCGAGGTGGCCTTGAACACTGAAGCTTTCTTT.